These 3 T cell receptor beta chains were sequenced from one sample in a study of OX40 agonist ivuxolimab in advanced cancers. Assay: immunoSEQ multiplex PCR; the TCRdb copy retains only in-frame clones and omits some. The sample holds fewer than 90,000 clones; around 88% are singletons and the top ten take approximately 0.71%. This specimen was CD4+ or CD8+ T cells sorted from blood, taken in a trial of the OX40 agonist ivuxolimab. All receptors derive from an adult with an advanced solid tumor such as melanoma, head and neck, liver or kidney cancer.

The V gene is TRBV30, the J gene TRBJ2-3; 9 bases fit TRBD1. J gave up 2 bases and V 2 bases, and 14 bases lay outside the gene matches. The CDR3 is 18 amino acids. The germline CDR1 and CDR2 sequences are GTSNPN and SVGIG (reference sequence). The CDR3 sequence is CAWSQDRGGGRNTDTQYF. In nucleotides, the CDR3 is TGTGCCTGGAGTCAGGACAGGGGCGGTGGGAGGAACACAGATACGCAGTATTTT.

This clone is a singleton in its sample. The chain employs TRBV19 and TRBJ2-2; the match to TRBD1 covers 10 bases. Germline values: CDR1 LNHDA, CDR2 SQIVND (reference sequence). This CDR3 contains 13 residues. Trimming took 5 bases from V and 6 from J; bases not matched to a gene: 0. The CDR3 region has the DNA TGTGCCAGTAGTGGGACAGGGGCCGGGGAGCTGTTTTTT. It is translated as CASSGTGAGELFF.

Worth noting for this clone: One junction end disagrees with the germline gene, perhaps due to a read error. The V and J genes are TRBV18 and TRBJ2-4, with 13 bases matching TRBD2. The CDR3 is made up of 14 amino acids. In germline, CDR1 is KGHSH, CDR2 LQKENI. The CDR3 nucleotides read TGTGCCAGCTCACCTGATGGGACTAGCGGGATGATTAGGTTC. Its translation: CASSPDGTSGMIRF.